This TCR beta chain emerged from a study of graft-versus-host responses after intestinal transplantation (dated by TCRdb to the early 2020s). Turning to the overall study: Recipients received multivisceral, liver-intestinal, or isolated intestinal transplants. All recipients received anti-thymocyte globulin induction followed by maintenance tacrolimus and steroids for approximately 3 years. After intestinal transplantation, graft-versus-host and host-versus-graft alloreactive T cell clones were followed in the graft, circulation and bone marrow using bulk TCR-beta CDR3 sequencing. Alloreactive clones were identified by sequencing pre-transplant mixed lymphocyte reaction products and comparing them with unstimulated pre-transplant donor and recipient T cells. Of the roughly 24 intestinal transplant recipients enrolled in the cohort, one of whom was a retransplant, a few patients without pretransplant specimens were excluded. A peak of at least 4% donor T cells among recipient peripheral blood mononuclear cells was the definition used for donor T cell macrochimerism. Instead of going to the commercial service, samples from a few later patients were sequenced in-house on an Illumina MiSeq and processed with MiXCR. Overall study results and their limits: The relatively low number and heterogeneity of intestinal transplant patients limited the conclusions. Patients with donor T cell macrochimerism had high GvH to HvG T cell clonal ratios in their allografts. Early after transplant, peak levels of circulating GvH clones were found to be associated with declines in HvG clones. GvH clones were detected in recipient bone marrow, and some appeared earlier in ileal mucosa or blood, consistent with an intestinal mucosal origin.

Library construction relied on the immunoSEQ multiplex PCR assay. High-throughput TCR-beta CDR3 sequencing of genomic DNA from most patients was performed by Adaptive Biotechnologies. The paper's data handling went like this. TCR sequencing data were retrieved from Adaptive's ImmunoSEQ software for about 17 patients, whereas three other patients were processed with MiXCR and VDJtools. CDR3 nucleotide sequences shared between donor and recipient were removed because the origin of such sequences could not be assigned. To be classed as alloreactive, a clone needed at least 2-fold expansion over unstimulated cells and a minimum CFSE-low frequency of 0.002% (template counts) or 0.001% (read counts). A clone was considered mappable if detected in the sequenced pre-transplant spleen, lymph node, or MLR CFSE-low populations of the donor or recipient. Cumulative frequency of alloreactive clones was calculated as a percentage of all sequences weighted by copy number. Held by TCRdb, this immuneACCESS table contains in-frame sequences only and omits some clones. Under half of the omission traces to an unresolved V gene where checked; the cause of the rest is unknown. V and J calls and clone size are those listed in that table; D and trimming were worked out from the DNA. The sample table shows 17,000 or so clones, and around 82% are seen once. Approximately 5.1% of the sample goes to the ten largest clones.

Points on this clone: Its antigen remains undetermined. Per-nucleotide qualities are absent, and no much larger clonotype sits a single base away.

CDR3 length: 12 amino acids, cysteine to phenylalanine. The entry retains the CDR3 DNA only, 36 bases that are in frame from base 1. The V end loses 3 bases and the J end loses 6 bases, and a stretch of 9 bases separates them. Reading the germline V gene gives CDR1 SQVTM and CDR2 ANQGSEA. Intraepithelial and lamina propria lymphocytes were isolated from graft specimens using dithiothreitol, EDTA incubations and collagenase D digestion. Bulk TCR-beta sequencing was performed on serial intestinal graft biopsy specimens collected as late as 600 days after transplant. The sequence was obtained from a human patient who received an intestinal transplant, so some T cells may come from the graft donor. The sequence links TRBV29-1 to TRBJ2-1; there is no confident call for the D gene. The material sequenced was ileum tissue, taken 17 days after transplant. The CDR3 region: CSVDRSANEQFF. The DNA sequence is TGCAGCGTTGACAGGTCAGCCAATGAGCAGTTCTTC.